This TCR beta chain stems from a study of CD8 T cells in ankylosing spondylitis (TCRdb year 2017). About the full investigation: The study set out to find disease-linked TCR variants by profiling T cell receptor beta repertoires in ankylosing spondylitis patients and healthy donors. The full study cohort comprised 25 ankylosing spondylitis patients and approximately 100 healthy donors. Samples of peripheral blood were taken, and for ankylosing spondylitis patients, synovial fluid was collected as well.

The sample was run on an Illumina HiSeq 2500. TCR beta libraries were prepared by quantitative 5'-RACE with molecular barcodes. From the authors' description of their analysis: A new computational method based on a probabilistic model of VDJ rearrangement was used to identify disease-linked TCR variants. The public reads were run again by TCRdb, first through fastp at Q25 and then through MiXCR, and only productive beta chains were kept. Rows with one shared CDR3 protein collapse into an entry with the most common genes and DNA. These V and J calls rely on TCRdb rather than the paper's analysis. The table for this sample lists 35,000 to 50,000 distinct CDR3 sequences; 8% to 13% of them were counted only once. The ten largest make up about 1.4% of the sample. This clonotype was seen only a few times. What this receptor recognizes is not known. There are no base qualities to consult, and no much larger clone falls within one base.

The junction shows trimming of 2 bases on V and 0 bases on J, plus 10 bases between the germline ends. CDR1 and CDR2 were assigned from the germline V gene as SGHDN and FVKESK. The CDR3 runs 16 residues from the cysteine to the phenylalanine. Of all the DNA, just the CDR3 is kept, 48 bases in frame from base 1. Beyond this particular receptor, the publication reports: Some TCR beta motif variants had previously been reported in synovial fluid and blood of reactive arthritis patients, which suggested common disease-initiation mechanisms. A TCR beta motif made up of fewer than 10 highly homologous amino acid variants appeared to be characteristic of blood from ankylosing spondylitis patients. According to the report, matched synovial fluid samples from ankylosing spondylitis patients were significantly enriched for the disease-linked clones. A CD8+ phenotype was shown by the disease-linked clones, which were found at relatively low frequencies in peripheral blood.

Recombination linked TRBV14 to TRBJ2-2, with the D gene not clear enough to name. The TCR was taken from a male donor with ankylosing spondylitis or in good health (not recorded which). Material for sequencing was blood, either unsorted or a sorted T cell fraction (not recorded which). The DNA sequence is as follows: TGTGCCAGCAGCCAATACTCCGGTCCGAACACCGGGGAGCTGTTTTTT. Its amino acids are CASSQYSGPNTGELFF.